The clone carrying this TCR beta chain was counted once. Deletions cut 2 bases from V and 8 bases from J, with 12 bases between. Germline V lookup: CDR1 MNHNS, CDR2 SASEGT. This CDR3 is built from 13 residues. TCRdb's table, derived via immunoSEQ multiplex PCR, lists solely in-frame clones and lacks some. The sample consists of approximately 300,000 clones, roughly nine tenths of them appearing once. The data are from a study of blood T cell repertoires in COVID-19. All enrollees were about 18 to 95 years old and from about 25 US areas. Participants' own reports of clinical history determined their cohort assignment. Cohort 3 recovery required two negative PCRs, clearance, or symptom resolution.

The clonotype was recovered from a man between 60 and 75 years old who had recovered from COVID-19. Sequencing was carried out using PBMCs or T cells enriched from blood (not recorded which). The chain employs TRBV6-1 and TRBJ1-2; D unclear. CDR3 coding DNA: TGTGCCAGCAGTGAATCCGCAGGATGGGGCTACACCTTC. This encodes CASSESAGWGYTF.